Sequencing of this T cell receptor (beta chain) was carried out in a study of T cells after yellow fever vaccination. General study results and limits: Subsequent booster samples again held most clones from primary vaccination (96% CD4, 85% to 90% CD8).

TCRdb re-derived calls from the 5' RACE reads in MiXCR, one entry per CDR3 protein. The sample holds 500,000 to 650,000 distinct CDR3 sequences, 9% to 15% seen once. This clonotype was detected only a few times. The target antigen is unknown. The CDR3 is 12 amino acids. Trimming cost V 6 bases and J 2 bases; bases outside gene matches: 4. Germline-derived CDR1 and CDR2 are DFQATT and SNEGSKA (reference sequence). The V and J genes are TRBV20-1 and TRBJ2-7, with TRBD2 identical over 7 bases. The clonotype was recovered from a man younger than 40 who received the YFV17D yellow fever vaccine. Material: PBMCs, obtained on the day of the yellow fever booster vaccination. CDR3 residues: CSASTSTYEQYF. DNA for the CDR3: TGCAGTGCATCGACTAGCACCTACGAGCAGTACTTC.